What follows are 9 T cell receptor beta chains derived from one specimen sequenced in a study of T cell repertoires in cytomegalovirus infection. One entry per CDR3 protein, called by TCRdb with MiXCR from the reads. The data show 600,000 to 800,000 distinct CDR3 sequences, less than 25% seen once. The sample consisted of CD8+ T cells from PBMCs. These receptors originate from a human donor in good health (CMV status not recorded). Some clones in this sample may be carry-over from other donors' samples.

This chain joins TRBV2 and TRBJ2-3; TRBD1 is a possible D gene (6 bases). Trimming removed 3 bases at V and 4 bases at J, with 14 bases between. This CDR3 spans 15 amino acids. The germline gives CDR1 SNHLY, CDR2 FYNNEI. The DNA for the CDR3 is TGTGCCAGCAGTGACCGTGGGGGACAACCAGATACGCAGTATTTT. Translating it yields CASSDRGGQPDTQYF.

This clonotype showed up just a few times. The chain has TRBV20-1 and TRBJ2-1; unclear D gene. CDR3 length: 13 residues. Germline V lookup: CDR1 DFQATT, CDR2 SNEGSKA (reference sequence). V was pared by 4 bases and J by 3 bases, with 10 bases between. The CDR3 is CSAKVTHYNEQFF. DNA of the CDR3: TGCAGTGCTAAGGTCACCCACTACAATGAGCAGTTCTTC.

This clonotype was seen a few times. The chain joins TRBV6-5 to TRBJ1-3; D call uncertain. The germline gives CDR1 MNHEY, CDR2 SVGAGI. V was cut by 7 bases and J by 3 bases, with 7 bases left in between. CDR3 length: 12 amino acids. The CDR3 nucleotides read TGTGCCAGCATGGCACGTGGAAACACCATATATTTT. Residues: CASMARGNTIYF.

The chain uses TRBV19 and TRBJ1-1; D remains unclear. Germline CDR1 and CDR2: LNHDA and SQIVND (reference sequence). V was clipped by 1 base and J by 3 bases, with 12 bases between them. CDR3 size: 15 residues. CDR3 DNA sequence: TGTGCCAGTAGTATAGGGGCCGGGGTGGACACTGAAGCTTTCTTT. Its translation is CASSIGAGVDTEAFF.

The V call is TRBV5-6, the J call TRBJ2-7; 11 nucleotides agree with TRBD1. V lost 3 bases to trimming and J lost 5 bases; unmatched junction nucleotides: 7. The germline gives CDR1 SGHDT, CDR2 YYEEEE. This CDR3 comprises 15 residues. In DNA form, the CDR3 reads TGTGCCAGCAGCTCGGGACAGGGGGTTTTCGACGAGCAGTACGTC. Its translation is CASSSGQGVFDEQYV.

This clonotype was seen only a few times. The chain joins TRBV29-1 to TRBJ2-1; TRBD2 matches 10 bases. The ends lost 4 bases at V and 2 bases at J; junction bases unmatched: 2. CDR1 and CDR2 from the germline V gene are SQVTM and ANQGSEA. The CDR3 is 14 amino acids. CDR3 in amino acids: CSVGSGGTYNEQFF. The CDR3, as DNA: TGCAGCGTTGGTAGCGGGGGGACCTACAATGAGCAGTTCTTC.

The V and J genes are TRBV12-3 or TRBV12-4 and TRBJ1-1; perhaps TRBD1 as D (5 bases). The CDR3 sequence is 13 residues long. Deletions cut 5 bases from V and 6 bases from J, with 13 bases between. In DNA, the CDR3 is TGTGCCAGCAGTATCAGGGCAGCCGCTGAAGCTTTCTTT. Translating it yields CASSIRAAAEAFF.

This clonotype has at least ten counts. The V and J genes are TRBV7-8 and TRBJ2-5; 7 bases match TRBD1. Germline CDR1 reads SGHVS; CDR2 reads FQNEAQ. The CDR3 covers 12 residues. V lost 6 bases to trimming and J lost 4 bases; unmatched junction nucleotides: 2. CDR3 nucleotides: TGTGCCAGCAGGCGACAGGGAGAGACCCAGTACTTC. Translating it yields CASRRQGETQYF.

This clonotype was observed a handful of times. The chain links TRBV6-5 to TRBJ2-3; D may be TRBD1 (6 bases). Germline values: CDR1 MNHEY, CDR2 SVGAGI. The germline V and J ends were trimmed by 2 bases and 7 bases, with 7 bases remaining between them. The CDR3 contains 12 residues. CDR3 in amino acids: CASSYGGHTQYF. The CDR3 bases are TGTGCCAGCAGTTACGGGGGCCATACGCAGTATTTT.